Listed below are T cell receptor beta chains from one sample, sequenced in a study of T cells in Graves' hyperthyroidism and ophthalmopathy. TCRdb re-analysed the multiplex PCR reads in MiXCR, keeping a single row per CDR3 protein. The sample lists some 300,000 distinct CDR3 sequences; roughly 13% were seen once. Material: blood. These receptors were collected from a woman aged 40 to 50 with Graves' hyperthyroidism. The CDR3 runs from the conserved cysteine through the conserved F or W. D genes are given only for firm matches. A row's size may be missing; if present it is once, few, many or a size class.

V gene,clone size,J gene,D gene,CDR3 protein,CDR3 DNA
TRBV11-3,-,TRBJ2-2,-,CASTPGVNTGELFF,TGTGCCAGCACCCCGGGAGTAAACACCGGGGAGCTGTTTTTT
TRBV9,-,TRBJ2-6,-,CASSITGANVLTF,TGTGCCAGCAGCATTACTGGGGCCAACGTCCTGACTTTC
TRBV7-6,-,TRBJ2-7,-,CASSLGRRPGYEQYF,TGTGCCAGCAGCTTAGGAAGGCGTCCAGGCTACGAGCAGTACTTC
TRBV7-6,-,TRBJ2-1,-,CASSPRDWTEQFF,TGTGCCAGCAGCCCCAGAGACTGGACTGAGCAGTTCTTC
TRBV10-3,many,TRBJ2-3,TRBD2,CAISGLAGGRDTQYF,TGTGCCATCAGTGGCCTAGCGGGAGGAAGAGATACGCAGTATTTT
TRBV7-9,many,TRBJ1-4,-,CASIQSGMAEKLFF,TGTGCCAGCATCCAGTCAGGGATGGCAGAAAAACTGTTTTTT
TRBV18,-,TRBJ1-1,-,CASSPRVGNTEAFF,TGTGCCAGCTCACCCCGGGTAGGGAACACTGAAGCTTTCTTT
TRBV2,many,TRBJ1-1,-,CASRTRRENTEAFF,TGTGCCAGCAGGACTCGGCGGGAGAACACTGAAGCTTTCTTT
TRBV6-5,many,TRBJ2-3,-,CASSYFRESDTQYF,TGTGCCAGCAGTTACTTCCGGGAATCAGATACGCAGTATTTT
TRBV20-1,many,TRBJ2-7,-,CSAKGTSYEQYF,TGCAGTGCTAAAGGGACCTCCTACGAGCAGTACTTC
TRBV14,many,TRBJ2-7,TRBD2,CASSPLNRERGREQYF,TGTGCCAGCAGCCCCCTCAACAGAGAGCGGGGCCGAGAGCAGTACTTC
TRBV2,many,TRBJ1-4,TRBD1,CASTAVEGQQYEKLFF,TGTGCCAGCACGGCCGTCGAGGGACAGCAATATGAAAAACTGTTTTTT
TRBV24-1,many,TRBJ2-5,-,CATSDLQGKGETQYF,TGTGCCACCAGTGATTTGCAGGGGAAAGGAGAGACCCAGTACTTC
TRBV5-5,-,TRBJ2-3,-,CASSSDGTSTDTQYF,TGTGCCAGCAGCTCGGACGGAACTAGCACAGATACGCAGTATTTT
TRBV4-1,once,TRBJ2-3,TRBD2,CASSQGGGLDTQYF,TGCGCCAGCAGCCAAGGGGGAGGGTTGGATACGCAGTATTTT
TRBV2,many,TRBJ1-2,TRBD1,CASRQGGDYGYTF,TGTGCCAGCCGACAGGGAGGGGACTATGGCTACACCTTC
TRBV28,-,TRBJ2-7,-,CASSFASWQYF,TGTGCCAGCAGTTTTGCCAGTTGGCAGTACTTC
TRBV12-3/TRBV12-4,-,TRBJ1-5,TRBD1,CASSGDRLNQLQHF,TGTGCCAGCAGTGGGGACAGACTGAATCAGCTCCAGCATTTT
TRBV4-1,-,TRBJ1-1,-,CASSQIHWGNTEAFF,TGCGCCAGCAGCCAAATCCACTGGGGGAACACTGAAGCTTTCTTT
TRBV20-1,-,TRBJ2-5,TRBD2,CSAGGVAGARGETQYF,TGCAGTGCTGGGGGGGTAGCGGGAGCGCGGGGGGAAACCCAGTACTTC
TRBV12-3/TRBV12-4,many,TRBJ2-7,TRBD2,CASSFRSGSYEQYF,TGTGCCAGCAGTTTTAGGAGCGGGAGTTACGAGCAGTACTTC
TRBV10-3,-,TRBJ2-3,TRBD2,CAIRSFSGDSDTQYF,TGTGCCATCAGATCCTTTAGCGGGGACTCAGATACGCAGTATTTT
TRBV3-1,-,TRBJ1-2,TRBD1,CASSGRDRGRLGYGYTF,TGTGCCAGCAGTGGGCGGGACAGGGGGCGCCTGGGCTATGGCTACACCTTC
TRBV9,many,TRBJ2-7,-,CASSVFEGPYEQYF,TGTGCCAGCAGCGTATTCGAAGGACCCTACGAGCAGTACTTC
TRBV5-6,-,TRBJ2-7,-,CASRVLGGSYEQYF,TGTGCCAGCAGGGTATTGGGGGGCTCCTACGAGCAGTACTTC
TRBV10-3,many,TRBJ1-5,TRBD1,CAISDDDRVNQPQHF,TGTGCCATCAGTGACGACGACAGGGTCAATCAGCCCCAGCATTTT
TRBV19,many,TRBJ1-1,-,CATRGSLNTEAFF,TGTGCCACCCGGGGCAGTTTGAACACTGAAGCTTTCTTT
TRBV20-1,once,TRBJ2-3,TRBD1,CSAREQGDPAGDTQYF,TGCAGTGCTAGAGAGCAGGGGGACCCCGCAGGCGATACGCAGTATTTT
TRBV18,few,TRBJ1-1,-,CASSPRGGDLVNTEAFF,TGTGCCAGCTCACCCCGGGGAGGGGACCTAGTGAACACTGAAGCTTTCTTT
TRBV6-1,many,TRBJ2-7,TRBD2,CASRPTSGGYEQYF,TGTGCCAGCAGGCCGACTAGCGGGGGCTACGAGCAGTACTTC
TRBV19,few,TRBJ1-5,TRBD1,CASSIKGGQPQHF,TGTGCCAGTAGTATCAAAGGGGGCCAGCCCCAGCATTTT
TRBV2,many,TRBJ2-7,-,CASSDSWDEQYF,TGTGCCAGCAGTGATAGCTGGGACGAGCAGTACTTC
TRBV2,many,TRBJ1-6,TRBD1,CAGRDRGNSPLHF,TGTGCCGGACGGGACAGGGGGAATTCACCCCTCCACTTT
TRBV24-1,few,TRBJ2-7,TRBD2,CATSDLGSSGSYEQYF,TGTGCCACCAGTGATTTGGGATCTAGCGGGAGCTACGAGCAGTACTTC
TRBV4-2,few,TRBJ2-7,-,CASSQSWGYEQYF,TGTGCCAGCAGCCAATCATGGGGCTACGAGCAGTACTTC
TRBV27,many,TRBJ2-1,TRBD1,CATHPLLGGEYNEQFF,TGTGCCACCCACCCCCTCTTAGGGGGCGAGTACAATGAGCAGTTCTTC
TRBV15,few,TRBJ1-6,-,CATSRSSYNSPLHF,TGTGCCACCAGCAGAAGCTCCTATAATTCACCCCTCCACTTT
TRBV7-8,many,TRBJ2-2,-,CASSLAETITNTGELFF,TGTGCCAGCAGCTTAGCGGAGACTATCACGAACACCGGGGAGCTGTTTTTT
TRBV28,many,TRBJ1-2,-,CASSLTEDYGYTF,TGTGCCAGCAGTTTAACGGAGGACTATGGCTACACCTTC
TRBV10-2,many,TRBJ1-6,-,CASSDQAASPLHF,TGCGCCAGCAGTGATCAGGCTGCTTCACCCCTCCACTTT
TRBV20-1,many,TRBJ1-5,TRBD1,CSARGGDSMNQPQHF,TGCAGTGCTAGGGGAGGGGACAGTATGAATCAGCCCCAGCATTTT
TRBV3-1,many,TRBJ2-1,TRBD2,CASSHSGSSYNEQFF,TGTGCCAGCAGCCATAGCGGGAGCTCCTACAATGAGCAGTTCTTC
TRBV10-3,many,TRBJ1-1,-,CATHRTPNTEAFF,TGTGCCACCCACAGGACACCGAACACTGAAGCTTTCTTT
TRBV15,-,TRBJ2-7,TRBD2,CATVTSGRVYEQYF,TGTGCCACCGTGACTAGCGGGAGGGTCTACGAGCAGTACTTC